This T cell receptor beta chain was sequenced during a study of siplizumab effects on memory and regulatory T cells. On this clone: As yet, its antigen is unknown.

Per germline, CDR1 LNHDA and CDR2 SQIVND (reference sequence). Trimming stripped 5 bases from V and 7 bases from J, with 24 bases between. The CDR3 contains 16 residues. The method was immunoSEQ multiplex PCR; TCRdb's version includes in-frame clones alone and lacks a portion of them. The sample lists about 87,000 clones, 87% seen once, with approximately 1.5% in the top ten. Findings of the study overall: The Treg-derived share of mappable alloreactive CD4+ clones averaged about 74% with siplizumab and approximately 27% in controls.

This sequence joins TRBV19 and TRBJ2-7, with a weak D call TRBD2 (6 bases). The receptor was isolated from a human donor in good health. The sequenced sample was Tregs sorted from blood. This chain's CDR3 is CASSPLAISSPREQYF. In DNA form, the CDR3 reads TGTGCCAGTAGTCCACTAGCTATCTCATCCCCCCGGGAGCAGTACTTC.